One sample yielded the 4 T cell receptor beta chains listed below, sequenced in a study of low-dose radiotherapy and immunotherapy resistance in tumors. Sample time point: before trial treatment. TRAV- and TRBV-specific primers, spanning alpha and beta chains, primed first-strand cDNA. TCRs underwent 20 PCR cycles of amplification with a constant-region primer and V-primer adapter. A single record per CDR3 protein comes from TCRdb applying MiXCR to the reads. Here the sample spans tens of thousands of distinct CDR3 sequences, 31% being singletons. Sequenced material: PBMCs, taken before treatment. The receptors were sampled from a male donor with gallbladder cancer.

This clonotype was counted ten times or more. V usage is TRBV3-1 and J usage is TRBJ2-7, with a possible D match to TRBD2 (5 bases). The CDR3 spans 13 residues. Germline CDR1 is LGHDT and CDR2 is YNNKEL (reference sequence). With 5 bases removed from V and 6 bases from J, the gap between germline ends came to 14 bases. In nucleotides, the CDR3 is TGTGCCAGCAGCGGCGACGGACGGGGCGAGCAGTACTTC. Amino acids: CASSGDGRGEQYF.

In this sample, this clonotype turned up many times. This chain links TRBV20-1 with TRBJ2-1; 7 nucleotides match TRBD2. Per the germline V gene, CDR1 is DFQATT and CDR2 is SNEGSKA (reference sequence). Trimming cost V 0 bases and J 8 bases; bases outside gene matches: 13. This CDR3 is built from 16 residues. Here the CDR3 reads CSARDWRRGVDHEQFF. In DNA form, the CDR3 reads TGCAGTGCTAGAGATTGGAGACGGGGGGTTGATCATGAGCAGTTCTTC.

The chain links TRBV5-1 to TRBJ2-7; 9 nucleotides match TRBD1. J lost 3 bases, V lost 4 bases, and 11 bases had no gene match. Germline CDR1 SGHRS, CDR2 YFSETQ. The CDR3 sequence is 16 residues long. In DNA form, the CDR3 reads TGCGCCAGCAGCATGACTTCCGGGACAGGGAGCTACGAGCAGTACTTC. This codes for CASSMTSGTGSYEQYF.

The table lists this clonotype with many counts. V gene TRBV6-2 or TRBV6-3 combines with J gene TRBJ2-2, with D perhaps given as TRBD1 or TRBD2 (6 bases each). The V gene lost 0 bases and the J gene lost 1 base, with 9 bases spanning the gap. Germline CDR1 reads MNHEY; CDR2 reads SVGEGT. The CDR3 extends over 16 amino acids. The CDR3 sequence: CASSYSRGLNTGELFF. In DNA, the CDR3 is TGTGCCAGCAGTTACTCCCGGGGGCTGAACACCGGGGAGCTGTTTTTT.